This T cell receptor (beta chain) is drawn from a study of response to subunit inactivated influenza vaccine. Overall study results and limits: Each seasonal influenza vaccination recruits few new T cells, the authors suggested.

This clonotype was seen a few times. The antigen is unknown. The germline V and J ends were trimmed by 7 bases and 5 bases, with 18 bases remaining between them. Germline CDR1 and CDR2: DFQATT and SNEGSKA (reference sequence). The length of the CDR3 is 13 residues. TCRdb ran MiXCR on the RT-PCR reads and lists one entry per CDR3 protein. This table holds hundreds of thousands of distinct CDR3 sequences, about 17% found once. This specimen was CD4+ T cells sorted from PBMCs, taken less than 30 months after vaccination. This sequence was found in a man aged 50 to 69 who received an inactivated influenza vaccine. J is TRBJ2-7 and V is TRBV20-1; D unclear. As DNA, the CDR3 is TGCAGTGGAGAAGGACCTCTATTGGACGAGCAGTACTTC. Translation gives CSGEGPLLDEQYF.